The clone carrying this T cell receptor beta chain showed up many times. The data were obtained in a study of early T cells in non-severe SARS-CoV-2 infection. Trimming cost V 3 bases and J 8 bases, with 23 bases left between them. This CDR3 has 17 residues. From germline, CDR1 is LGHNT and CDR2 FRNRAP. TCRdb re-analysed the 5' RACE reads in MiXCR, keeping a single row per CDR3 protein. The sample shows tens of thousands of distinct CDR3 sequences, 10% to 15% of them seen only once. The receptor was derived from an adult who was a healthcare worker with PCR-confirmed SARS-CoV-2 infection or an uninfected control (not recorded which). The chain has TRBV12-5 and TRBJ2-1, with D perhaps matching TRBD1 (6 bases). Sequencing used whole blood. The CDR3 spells CASGLEQGFVFHDEQFF. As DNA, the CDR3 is TGTGCTAGTGGTTTAGAGCAGGGGTTCGTCTTTCACGATGAGCAGTTCTTC.